The 10 T cell receptor beta chains presented below share a single source sample, sequenced in a study of blood T cell repertoires in COVID-19. Repertoires were generated with immunoSEQ multiplex PCR, while TCRdb's copy carries only in-frame clones and drops some. This table has approximately 120,000 clones, about 82% appearing once. Material: peripheral blood. The receptors derive from a human donor in a cohort sampled during active COVID-19.

The chain carries TRBV20-1 and TRBJ2-3; D ambiguous. V was shortened by 4 bases and J by 6 bases, with 8 bases between the two germline ends. From germline, CDR1 is DFQATT and CDR2 SNEGSKA (reference sequence). The CDR3 runs 11 residues. CDR3 in amino acids: CSAKRMDTQYF. The CDR3 bases are TGCAGTGCTAAGAGAATGGATACGCAGTATTTT.

V and J are TRBV7-8 and TRBJ2-7; D gene unclear. The CDR3 is 11 residues long. Germline-derived CDR1 and CDR2 are SGHVS and FQNEAQ. V shed 5 bases and J shed 3 bases, with 5 bases lying between them. The DNA of the CDR3 is TGTGCCAGCAGCCCGAGCTACGAGCAGTACTTC. This sequence encodes CASSPSYEQYF.

The CDR3 spells CASSFRRNEKLFF. CDR3 nucleotide sequence: TGTGCCAGCAGCTTTCGGAGGAATGAAAAACTGTTTTTT. V usage is TRBV7-2 and J usage is TRBJ1-4, with D uncertain. Germline V CDR1 and CDR2: SGHTA, FQGNSA. The CDR3 consists of 13 residues. V was shortened by 3 bases and J by 5 bases, with 7 bases between the two germline ends.

The rearrangement joins TRBV12-3 or TRBV12-4 to TRBJ2-1; D may be TRBD1 (5 bases). CDR3 length equals 13 residues. With 3 bases removed from V and 10 bases from J, the gap between germline ends came to 13 bases. CDR3 coding DNA: TGTGCCAGCAGTTTGCAGGGAACGAAAGAGCAGTTCTTC. Protein sequence: CASSLQGTKEQFF.

The V and J genes are TRBV3-1 (or the pseudogene TRBV3-2) and TRBJ2-5, with D unclear. The V gene lost 0 bases and the J gene lost 3 bases, with 8 bases spanning the gap. The CDR3 sequence is 14 residues long. Germline lookup yields CDR1 LGHDT and CDR2 YNNKEL (reference sequence). The CDR3 region is CASSQDTAEETQYF. The CDR3, as DNA: TGTGCCAGCAGCCAAGATACGGCGGAAGAGACCCAGTACTTC.

The rearrangement joins TRBV7-6 to TRBJ2-5; D unresolved. Germline CDR1 is SGHVS and CDR2 is FNYEAQ. The V gene lost 4 bases and the J gene lost 5 bases, with 14 bases spanning the gap. The CDR3 loop spans 14 amino acids. CDR3 in DNA: TGTGCCAGCAGCTCCCGGCGGAGTGGTGAGACCCAGTACTTC. It encodes CASSSRRSGETQYF.

The chain is built from TRBV6-6 and TRBJ2-2; D perhaps matches TRBD2 (6 bases). With 0 bases removed from V and 6 bases from J, the gap between germline ends came to 11 bases. Germline values: CDR1 MNHNY, CDR2 SVGAGI (reference sequence). This CDR3 region has 15 residues. The CDR3 coding sequence is TGTGCCAGCAGTTACTCGTCAGGGAGGTCCGGGGAGCTGTTTTTT. It encodes CASSYSSGRSGELFF.

This chain links TRBV4-3 with TRBJ1-6, with a weak D call TRBD1 (5 bases). This CDR3 has 16 amino acids. From germline, CDR1 is LGHNA and CDR2 YSLEER. The V gene lost 1 base and the J gene lost 1 base, with 8 bases spanning the gap. CDR3 nucleotide sequence: TGCGCCAGCAGCCAAGGAAAGGGGTCCTATAATTCACCCCTCCACTTT. Amino acid sequence: CASSQGKGSYNSPLHF.

A single count supports this clone. This chain connects TRBV15 to TRBJ1-1, with TRBD1 matching over 8 bases. The germline V gene encodes CDR1 LNHNV and CDR2 YYDKDF (reference sequence). This CDR3 has 15 residues. V dropped 3 bases and J dropped 2; count of bases not matched to a gene: 5. CDR3 nucleotide sequence: TGTGCCACCAGCAGCGCGGACAGGGCAAACACTGAAGCTTTCTTT. This encodes CATSSADRANTEAFF.

The chain links TRBV30 to TRBJ2-7, with a weak D call TRBD1 (5 bases). The CDR3 has 14 residues. The V gene's germline CDR1 is GTSNPN and CDR2 SVGIG (reference sequence). V lost 0 bases, J lost 3 bases, and 12 bases lay in between. CDR3 bases: TGTGCCTGGAGTGTACCAGGGTTAAACTACGAGCAGTACTTC. Translation gives CAWSVPGLNYEQYF.